What follows are 20 T cell receptor beta chains derived from one specimen sequenced in a study of T-cell reconstitution after alpha-beta-depleted transplantation in children. This sample's TCRbeta library carried unique molecular identifier barcodes. TCRdb used MiXCR to reprocess the PCR reads, holding one entry per CDR3 protein. The sample has hundreds of thousands of distinct CDR3 sequences; more than 9% are singletons. Here the sequenced sample was PBMCs from the stem cell graft donor, taken from the stem cell graft. These receptor sequences come from a human donor who donated a stem cell graft to a child with acute myeloid leukemia.

The rearrangement joins TRBV9 to TRBJ2-3; D not resolved. The length of the CDR3 is 14 residues. V was trimmed by 4 bases and J by 4 bases, leaving 13 bases between them. Looked up from germline, CDR1 is SGDLS and CDR2 is YYNGEE. CDR3 sequence reads: CASSPRTYSDTQYF. In DNA form, the CDR3 reads TGTGCCAGCAGCCCACGGACGTATTCAGATACGCAGTATTTT.

The rearrangement joins TRBV20-1 to TRBJ2-1; 12 bases align to TRBD2. With V trimmed by 7 bases and J by 2 bases, 9 bases remained unmatched. Per the germline V gene, CDR1 is DFQATT and CDR2 is SNEGSKA (reference sequence). This CDR3 comprises 16 residues. DNA of the CDR3: TGCAGTGGACAGGGCTCTAGCGGGAGGGCCTACAATGAGCAGTTCTTC. Residues: CSGQGSSGRAYNEQFF.

This clonotype was detected many times. The CDR3 loop reads CAWSLQGAGTQYF. DNA of the CDR3: TGTGCCTGGAGTCTACAGGGGGCAGGGACCCAGTACTTC. The chain uses TRBV30 and TRBJ2-5, with 9 bases matching TRBD1. CDR1 and CDR2 from the germline V gene are GTSNPN and SVGIG (reference sequence). V was clipped by 2 bases and J by 7 bases; unmatched bases: 5. The CDR3 spans 13 residues. Supplemented by reference TRBV30 and TRBJ2-5, the full variable domain reads SQTIHQWPATLVQPVGSPLSLECTVEGTSNPNLYWYRQAAGRGLQLLFYSVGIGQISSEVPQNLSASRPQDRQFILSSKKLLLSDSGFYLCAWSLQGAGTQYFGPGTRLLVL.

The V and J genes are TRBV4-3 and TRBJ1-4, with D possibly TRBD1 on 5 matching bases. Germline CDR1 LGHNA, CDR2 YSLEER. The CDR3 runs 15 residues. Trimming stripped 1 base from V and 8 bases from J, with 14 bases between. CDR3 protein: CASSQVWDQREKLFF. DNA for the CDR3: TGCGCCAGCAGCCAAGTATGGGACCAGAGAGAAAAACTGTTTTTT.

This clonotype showed up many times. The chain has TRBV29-1 and TRBJ2-1, with a possible D match to TRBD2 (6 bases). The ends were cut back, 4 bases at V and 6 bases at J, with 22 bases in the middle. The CDR3 contains 16 residues. Germline lookup yields CDR1 SQVTM and CDR2 ANQGSEA. The CDR3 DNA sequence: TGCAGCGTTGTACCCGACTATGCGGGACCCGGCAATGAGCAGTTCTTC. Translation: CSVVPDYAGPGNEQFF.

This clonotype appeared many times. This rearrangement joins TRBV12-3 or TRBV12-4 to TRBJ1-2; D ambiguous. The CDR3 is 14 residues long. Trimming stripped 3 bases from V and 7 bases from J, with 15 bases between. The CDR3 region is CASSFEVGGGGYTF. In DNA, the CDR3 is TGTGCCAGCAGTTTTGAGGTCGGTGGTGGTGGCTACACCTTC.

The chain carries TRBV7-2 and TRBJ1-1; the match to TRBD1 covers 8 bases. CDR1 is SGHTA, CDR2 FQGNSA, per germline. The CDR3 is 15 residues long. Losses at the gene ends were 4 bases for V and 5 bases for J; bases not matched to a gene: 9. The CDR3 DNA sequence: TGTGCCAGCAGCTCCCGACAGGGGACCATTACTGAAGCTTTCTTT. Its translation: CASSSRQGTITEAFF.

This chain links TRBV6-1 with TRBJ2-7, with D tentatively TRBD2 (6 bases). Germline V gives CDR1 MNHNS, CDR2 SASEGT. The length of the CDR3 is 13 residues. V lost 6 bases and J lost 9, with 18 bases in between. This CDR3 reads CASRTNLEGGQYF. CDR3 in DNA: TGTGCCAGCAGGACCAACCTGGAGGGAGGGCAGTACTTC.

The chain has TRBV20-1 and TRBJ2-7; 10 bases align to TRBD2. Unmatched junction bases numbered 10, after V lost 5 bases and J lost 3 bases. The CDR3 runs 15 residues. CDR1 is DFQATT, CDR2 SNEGSKA, per germline (reference sequence). CDR3 loop: CSAPRIASGSYEQYF. The CDR3 DNA sequence: TGCAGTGCTCCGAGGATAGCTAGCGGGAGCTACGAGCAGTACTTC.

The chain has TRBV24-1 and TRBJ2-3; D remains unclear. Germline values: CDR1 KGHDR, CDR2 SFDVKD. The CDR3 is 15 residues long. V lost 4 bases and J lost 5, with 15 bases in between. The CDR3 nucleotides are TGTGCCACCAGTGACCCCACCGGCACGGGAGATACGCAGTATTTT. Translation gives CATSDPTGTGDTQYF.

This clonotype was observed at least ten times. The rearrangement joins TRBV20-1 to TRBJ2-5; D may be TRBD1 (6 bases). This CDR3 contains 15 residues. Germline CDR1 DFQATT, CDR2 SNEGSKA (reference sequence). Trimming left V 0 bases short and J 1 base short, with 12 bases between. DNA for the CDR3: TGCAGTGCTAGAGATCTCGGCAGGGGCCAAGAGACCCAGTACTTC. This sequence encodes CSARDLGRGQETQYF.

There are a few counts of this clonotype. J is TRBJ2-3 and V is TRBV20-1; D is uncertain. V was clipped by 1 base and J by 6 bases, with 8 bases between them. The germline V gene encodes CDR1 DFQATT and CDR2 SNEGSKA (reference sequence). The CDR3 totals 12 residues. The DNA for the CDR3 is TGCAGTGCTAGAGTAGTACCGGATACGCAGTATTTT. Protein sequence: CSARVVPDTQYF.

A remark on this clonotype: It is likely a read error, because the conserved phenylalanine at the end of the CDR3 is missing. Because the CDR3's place on the DNA is in doubt, the DNA is left out and the CDR3 is given as listed by TCRdb. V is TRBV7-9 and J is TRBJ2-3; the DNA was not used to check the table's D call, TRBD2. The CDR3 is 10 amino acids in total, end residues counted. CDR1 and CDR2 (germline): SEHNR, FQNEAQ (reference sequence). CDR3: CASSSLQEVD.

The V and J genes are TRBV10-3 and TRBJ2-3, with a weak D call TRBD1 (6 bases). In germline, CDR1 is ENHRY, CDR2 SYGVKD. Trimming took 3 bases from V and 2 from J, leaving 12 bases between them. The length of the CDR3 is 15 residues. The CDR3 DNA follows: TGTGCCATCAGTGATGGGGGCGACCCCACAGATACGCAGTATTTT. It specifies CAISDGGDPTDTQYF.

This clonotype was counted ten times or more. The CDR3 loop reads CASSLAGGQQPQHF. The DNA for the CDR3 is TGTGCCAGCAGCTTAGCTGGGGGGCAACAGCCCCAGCATTTT. The V gene is TRBV5-6, the J gene TRBJ1-5; D is possibly TRBD1 (6 bases). Germline CDR1 reads SGHDT; CDR2 reads YYEEEE. Trimming pared 2 bases from V and 7 bases from J, leaving 13 bases between. The CDR3 runs to 14 residues.

This clonotype has more than one count but fewer than ten. The CDR3, as DNA: TGTGCCACCAGCAGAGATTCGACAGGGGGCCCCTATGGCTACACCTTC. It encodes CATSRDSTGGPYGYTF. The chain combines TRBV15 with TRBJ1-2; TRBD1 aligns across 10 bases. The CDR3 length is 16 residues. In germline, CDR1 is LNHNV, CDR2 YYDKDF (reference sequence). V was clipped by 0 bases and J by 4 bases; unmatched bases: 5.

This clonotype was observed at least ten times. This chain connects TRBV29-1 to TRBJ1-2; D not resolved. Germline-derived CDR1 and CDR2 are SQVTM and ANQGSEA. The CDR3 is 12 residues long. V was cut by 0 bases and J by 2 bases, with 4 bases left in between. The CDR3 here is CSVEDLNYGYTF. For the CDR3, the DNA is TGCAGCGTTGAAGACTTAAACTATGGCTACACCTTC.

This clonotype was picked up a small number of times. The J gene is TRBJ1-5, the V gene TRBV7-2; 7 nucleotides match TRBD1. This CDR3 has 15 amino acids. The V gene end was trimmed by 5 bases and the J gene end by 3 bases; junction bases not matched to a gene: 7. The germline V gene encodes CDR1 SGHTA and CDR2 FQGNSA. In DNA, the CDR3 is TGTGCCAGCAGCGCAGGGGGGGGCACCAATCAGCCCCAGCATTTT. Translating it yields CASSAGGGTNQPQHF.

This clonotype was recorded a few times. The gene calls are TRBV7-9 and TRBJ2-7, with TRBD2 matching over 9 bases. The CDR3 is 15 amino acids. Looked up from germline, CDR1 is SEHNR and CDR2 is FQNEAQ (reference sequence). V gave up 3 bases and J gave up 2 bases; unmatched junction bases: 5. The CDR3 sequence: CASSFPPSGTYEQYF. For the CDR3, the DNA is TGTGCCAGCAGCTTTCCTCCTAGCGGGACCTACGAGCAGTACTTC.

The chain links TRBV29-1 to TRBJ2-2, with a possible D match to TRBD1 (5 bases). Germline V gives CDR1 SQVTM, CDR2 ANQGSEA. Trimming took off 3 bases at V and 5 bases at J, with 10 bases between the two ends. CDR3 size: 13 residues. The DNA of the CDR3 is TGCAGCGTTGACAGGGTGGATACCGGGGAGCTGTTTTTT. Encoded protein: CSVDRVDTGELFF.